One and the same sample provided the 5 T cell receptor beta chains below, sequenced in a study of OX40 agonist ivuxolimab in advanced cancers. Generated by immunoSEQ multiplex PCR, the TCRdb table keeps only in-frame clones and is missing some. The sample consists of over 85,000 clones, around 90% of them appearing once. The sequencing here drew on CD4+ or CD8+ T cells sorted from blood, taken in a trial of the OX40 agonist ivuxolimab. All receptors derive from an adult with an advanced solid tumor such as melanoma, head and neck, liver or kidney cancer.

The rearrangement joins TRBV25-1 to TRBJ2-7; D call uncertain. V gave up 7 bases and J gave up 3 bases, with 10 bases separating them. Germline CDR1 is MGHDK and CDR2 is SYGVNS. The CDR3 has 12 residues. The CDR3 reads CASTQTGYEQYF. The CDR3, as DNA: TGTGCCAGCACCCAAACGGGCTACGAGCAGTACTTC.

This clone was detected only once. The CDR3 bases are TGTGCCAGCAGTCTAACCGGACTGGCCATCTCCTATAATTCACCCCTCCACTTT. Protein sequence: CASSLTGLAISYNSPLHF. This rearrangement joins TRBV27 to TRBJ1-6; D gene unclear. Trimming cost V 5 bases and J 0 bases, with 17 bases left between them. Germline V gives CDR1 MNHEY, CDR2 SMNVEV (reference sequence). This CDR3 is built from 18 residues.

The chain joins TRBV20-1 to TRBJ1-2; no firm D call. CDR3 length: 11 amino acids. Trimming took 4 bases from V and 5 from J, leaving 8 bases between them. Germline CDR1 DFQATT, CDR2 SNEGSKA (reference sequence). CDR3 residues: CSAIRSYGYTF. The CDR3 coding sequence is TGCAGTGCTATACGGAGTTATGGCTACACCTTC.

The chain employs TRBV7-9 and TRBJ1-1; D is ambiguous. This CDR3 has 14 amino acids. V dropped 6 bases and J dropped 0 bases, with 11 bases sitting between them. Germline-derived CDR1 and CDR2 are SEHNR and FQNEAQ (reference sequence). DNA of the CDR3: TGTGCCAGCAGACACGGAGATTTGAACACTGAAGCTTTCTTT. Residues: CASRHGDLNTEAFF.

The V call is TRBV7-2, the J call TRBJ2-3; D might be TRBD2 (6 bases). Germline CDR1 SGHTA, CDR2 FQGNSA. Between the trimmed V and J ends, which lost 2 bases and 0 bases, there was a span of 12 bases. The length of the CDR3 is 16 residues. The CDR3 reads CASSLLADISTDTQYF. The CDR3 DNA is TGTGCCAGCAGCTTATTAGCGGACATTAGCACAGATACGCAGTATTTT.